This is a list of T cell receptor beta chains from one sample in a study of T cells in Graves' hyperthyroidism and ophthalmopathy. TCRdb used MiXCR to reprocess the multiplex PCR reads, holding one entry per CDR3 protein. The sample lists hundreds of thousands of distinct CDR3 sequences, 35% to 45% occurring once. What was sequenced was blood. Receptor source: a young man with Graves' hyperthyroidism. The conserved cysteine and the conserved F or W are not part of the CDR3 here. D genes are given only for firm matches.

j_call d_call v_call cdr3_aa
TRBJ2-7 TRBD2 TRBV20-1 SAKAGGINEQY
TRBJ2-7 TRBD2 TRBV6-1 ASSPAGLHYEQY
TRBJ1-1 . TRBV6-5 ASRATGPTEAF
TRBJ1-2 . TRBV7-9 ASSSTAGGNGYT
TRBJ2-5 . TRBV5-1 ASSLEGSSETQY
TRBJ1-5 TRBD1 TRBV15 ATSSAGQGARGNQPQH
TRBJ1-2 . TRBV12-3/TRBV12-4 ASSSSGVGYGYT
TRBJ2-5 . TRBV5-1 ASMGANQETQY
TRBJ2-7 TRBD2 TRBV7-9 ASSKTSGSPYEQY
TRBJ1-1 . TRBV12-3/TRBV12-4 ASSFEMDTEAF
TRBJ1-6 . TRBV25-1 AREGYRPLH
TRBJ2-5 TRBD2 TRBV7-3 ASSSGLAGGLQETQY
TRBJ2-6 TRBD1 TRBV29-1 SVGTGDYVLT
TRBJ1-1 . TRBV4-1 ASSQDSLGKAF
TRBJ2-6 TRBD1 TRBV29-1 SVGTGVNVLT
TRBJ2-7 . TRBV29-1 SVLTVGASYEQY
TRBJ2-5 . TRBV9 ASSVDPGKETQY
TRBJ1-5 . TRBV3-1 ASSQGVVNQPQH
TRBJ1-2 . TRBV15 ATSSQGPYGYT
TRBJ1-1 TRBD1 TRBV19 ASSVRGPAKAF
TRBJ2-5 TRBD2 TRBV29-1 SVVPLILADQETQY
TRBJ1-3 . TRBV7-6 ASSFSWGPGNTIY
TRBJ2-5 . TRBV7-8 ASSCRGAVMETQY
TRBJ1-6 . TRBV20-1 SARSFTGTANSPLH
TRBJ1-1 . TRBV29-1 SLGAGLMNTEAF
TRBJ2-3 . TRBV19 ASSIGQLQY
TRBJ1-5 TRBD1 TRBV7-9 ASSHPGTVNQPQH
TRBJ2-3 TRBD2 TRBV29-1 SVSGRAADTQY
TRBJ2-7 TRBD2 TRBV27 ASALAGPYEQY
TRBJ1-6 TRBD1 TRBV6-5 ASRGTGGNNSPLH
TRBJ2-7 TRBD2 TRBV25-1 ASSYITGGAYEQY
TRBJ2-7 TRBD1 TRBV12-3/TRBV12-4 ASSPKQGIVDEQY
TRBJ2-1 . TRBV5-4 ASSWGAPNEQF
TRBJ1-2 TRBD1 TRBV20-1 SAYQDRHPT
TRBJ1-2 . TRBV7-3 ASSSAPGDGYT
TRBJ1-4 . TRBV9 ASSAGRLVEKLF
TRBJ2-7 . TRBV10-3 AISDIDEQY
TRBJ1-6 . TRBV7-2 ASSFSRDNSPLH
TRBJ1-6 TRBD1 TRBV20-1 SAPDRGSSNSPLH
TRBJ1-4 TRBD1 TRBV2 ASSEQGGEKLF
TRBJ1-3 . TRBV10-3 AIRGDTGTVNTIY
TRBJ1-1 . TRBV7-6 ASISGTEAF
TRBJ1-2 . TRBV19 ASRETNYGYT
TRBJ2-7 . TRBV7-2 DSSLEGLYNYEQY
TRBJ2-5 TRBD2 TRBV19 ASSIIGGSETQY